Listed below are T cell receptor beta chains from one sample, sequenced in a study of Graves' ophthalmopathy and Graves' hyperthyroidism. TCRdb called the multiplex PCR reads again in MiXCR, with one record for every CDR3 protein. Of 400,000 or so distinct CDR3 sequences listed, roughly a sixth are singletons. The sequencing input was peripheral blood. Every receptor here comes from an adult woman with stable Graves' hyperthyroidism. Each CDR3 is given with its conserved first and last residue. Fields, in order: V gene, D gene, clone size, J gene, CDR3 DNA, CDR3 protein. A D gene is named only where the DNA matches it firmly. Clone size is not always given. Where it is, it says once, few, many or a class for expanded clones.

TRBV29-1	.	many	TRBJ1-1	TGCAGCGTTGAAAAGAGACTGAACACTGAAGCTTTCTTT	CSVEKRLNTEAFF
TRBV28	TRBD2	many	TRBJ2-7	TGTGCCAGCAGTTTAGTGCGGGGGGCGGCCTACGAGCAGTACTTC	CASSLVRGAAYEQYF
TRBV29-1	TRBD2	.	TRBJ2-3	TGCAGCGTTGATCGGCTAGCGGGAATTAGCACAGATACGCAGTATTTT	CSVDRLAGISTDTQYF
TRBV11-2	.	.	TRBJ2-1	TGTGCCAGCAGCCGGCTGGGGACTGAGAAGTTCTTC	CASSRLGTEKFF
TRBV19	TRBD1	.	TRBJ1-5	TGTGCCAGTAGGTCCCCGGGACAGGGTAGGCAGCCCCAGCATTTT	CASRSPGQGRQPQHF
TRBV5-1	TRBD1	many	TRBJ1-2	TGCGCCAGCAGCTTGGAGGGACAGGGTATACGTGGCTACACCTTC	CASSLEGQGIRGYTF
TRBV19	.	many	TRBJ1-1	TGTGCCAGTAGTATCCTCACTGAAGCTTTCTTT	CASSILTEAFF
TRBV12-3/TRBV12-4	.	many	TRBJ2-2	TGTGCCAGCAGTTTTCCTGGGGGGACAGTGAACACCGGGGAGCTGTTTTTT	CASSFPGGTVNTGELFF
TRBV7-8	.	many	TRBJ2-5	TGTGCCAGCAGCTTAGACCCGAGGGACGGGACCCAGTACTTC	CASSLDPRDGTQYF
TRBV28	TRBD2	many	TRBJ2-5	TGTGCCAGCAGGGTGGCTAGCGGGCGACAAGAGACCCAGTACTTC	CASRVASGRQETQYF
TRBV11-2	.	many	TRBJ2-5	TGTGCCAGCAGCTTAGTAAGGGAGACCCAGTACTTC	CASSLVRETQYF
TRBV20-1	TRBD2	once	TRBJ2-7	TGCGGTGCTGGTCTAGGGGCGGGACTAGTAATCCGCGAGCAGTACTTC	CGAGLGAGLVIREQYF
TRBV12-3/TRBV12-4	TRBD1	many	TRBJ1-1	TGTGCCAGCAGACCAAGGGGACAGGGTTCCACTGAAGCTTTCTTT	CASRPRGQGSTEAFF
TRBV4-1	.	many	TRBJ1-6	TGCGCCAGCAGCCAAGCTCCTCGGACACCCCTCCACTTT	CASSQAPRTPLHF
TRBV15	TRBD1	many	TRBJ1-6	TGTGCCACCAGCAGAGACAGGGGGCCCCAAAATAATTCACCCCTCCACTTT	CATSRDRGPQNNSPLHF
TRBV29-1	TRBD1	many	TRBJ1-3	TGCAGTGTGAACAGGGGCCTCTCTGGAAACACCATATATTTT	CSVNRGLSGNTIYF
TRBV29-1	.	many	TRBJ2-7	TGCAGCGTTGGAGGAGATCCCGAGCAGTACTTC	CSVGGDPEQYF
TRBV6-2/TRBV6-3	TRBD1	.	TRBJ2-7	TGTGCCAGCAGTTACTCGGGCGGACAGGCCCATTCGCGGCTACGGGAGCAGTACTTC	CASSYSGGQAHSRLREQYF
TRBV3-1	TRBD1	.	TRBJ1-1	TGTGCCAGCAGCCAAGCACAGGGGGGGGATGGCACTGAAGCTTTCTTT	CASSQAQGGDGTEAFF
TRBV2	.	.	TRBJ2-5	TGTGCCAGCAGTGTTCAGACAGGGACTTCAGAGACCCAGTACTTC	CASSVQTGTSETQYF
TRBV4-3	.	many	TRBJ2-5	TGCGCCAGCAGCCAAGACCCCAGGGTAGCGCAGTACTTC	CASSQDPRVAQYF
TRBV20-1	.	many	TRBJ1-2	TGCAGTGCTAGAGATAGACAGTTCTATGGCTACACCTTC	CSARDRQFYGYTF
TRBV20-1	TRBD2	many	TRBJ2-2	TGCAGTGCTAGAGATATAGCGGGAAAGGAGACCGGGGAGCTGTTTTTT	CSARDIAGKETGELFF
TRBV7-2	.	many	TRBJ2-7	TGTGCCAGCAGCTTTAACCCTGCCTACGAGCAGTACTTC	CASSFNPAYEQYF
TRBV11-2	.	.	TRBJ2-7	TGTGCCAGCAGCTTAGAACAGACCACCTACGAGCAGTACTTC	CASSLEQTTYEQYF
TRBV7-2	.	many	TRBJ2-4	TGTGCCAGCAGCTTAGGGGGCCACCGGACAAATGCAAAGGCCAAAAACATTCAGTACTTC	CASSLGGHRTNAKAKNIQYF
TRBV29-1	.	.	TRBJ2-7	TGCAGCGTTGAAGAAATCCAGGGGATCGAGCAGTACTTC	CSVEEIQGIEQYF
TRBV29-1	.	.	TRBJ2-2	TGCAGCGTTGATCAGGGGCAAGGCACCGGGGAGCTGTTTTTT	CSVDQGQGTGELFF
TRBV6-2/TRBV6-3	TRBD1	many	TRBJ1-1	TGTGCCAGCAGTTACTTCCCGACAGGGAGGACTGAAGCTTTCTTT	CASSYFPTGRTEAFF
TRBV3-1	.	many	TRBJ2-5	TGTGCCAGCAGCCAAGAGGGGACATTCGAGACCCAGTACTTC	CASSQEGTFETQYF
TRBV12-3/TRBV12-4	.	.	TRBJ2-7	TGTGCCAGCAGTCTTGACAGGTTCTCCTACGAGCAGTACTTC	CASSLDRFSYEQYF
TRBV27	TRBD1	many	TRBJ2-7	TGTGCCAGCAGATCCGGGACAGGGGGTTGGGAGCAGTACTTC	CASRSGTGGWEQYF
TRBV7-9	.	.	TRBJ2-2	TGTGCCAGCTCCTCCATTTGGCTCGGCGGGGAGCTGTTTTTT	CASSSIWLGGELFF
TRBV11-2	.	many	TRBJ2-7	TGTGCCAGCAGCTTAGAAGTGGGGTCCCACGAGCAGTACTTC	CASSLEVGSHEQYF
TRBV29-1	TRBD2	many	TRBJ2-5	TGCAGCGTTGAAGGGCGGGAGGGCCTGGAGACCCAGTACTTC	CSVEGREGLETQYF
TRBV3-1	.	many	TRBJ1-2	TGTGCCAGCAGTCATGGACGGTCTGGCTACACCTTC	CASSHGRSGYTF
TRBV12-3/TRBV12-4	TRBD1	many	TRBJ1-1	TGTGCCAGCAGCCCCGGGACAGTTAACACTGAAGCTTTCTTT	CASSPGTVNTEAFF
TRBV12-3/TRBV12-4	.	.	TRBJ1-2	TGTGCCAGCAGTTTCCCCGACAACAACTATGGCTACACCTTC	CASSFPDNNYGYTF
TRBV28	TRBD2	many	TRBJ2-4	TGTGCCAGCAGGGGTTGGGGGGACATGCAGCGGGAGGAGGCGATGGACATTCAGTACTTC	CASRGWGDMQREEAMDIQYF
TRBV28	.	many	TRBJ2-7	TGTGCCAGCAGTTTACGGGACGAGCAGTACTTC	CASSLRDEQYF
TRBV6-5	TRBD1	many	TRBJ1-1	TGTGCCAGCAGTCCGAGACAGGGGGCCACTGAAGCTTTCTTT	CASSPRQGATEAFF
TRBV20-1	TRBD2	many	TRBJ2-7	TGCAGTGCCCCGGGACTAGCGGGAGGGCGGGGCTCCTACGAGCAGTACTTC	CSAPGLAGGRGSYEQYF
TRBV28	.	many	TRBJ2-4	TGTGCCAGCAGTTTGTACGACCTGGGGAACATTCAGTACTTC	CASSLYDLGNIQYF
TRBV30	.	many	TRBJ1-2	TGTGCCTGGAGCGACCTATACGAGAAGAATAACTATGGCTACACCTTC	CAWSDLYEKNNYGYTF
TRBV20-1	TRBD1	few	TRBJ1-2	TGCAGTGCTAGGGGGGACAGAGGCTATGGCTACACCTTC	CSARGDRGYGYTF
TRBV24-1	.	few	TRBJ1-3	TGTGCCACCAGGGGGGGGACTGGCGGAAACACCATATATTTT	CATRGGTGGNTIYF
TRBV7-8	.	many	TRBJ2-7	TGTGCCAGCAGCTTATCGGGGACAACCTACGAGCAGTACTTC	CASSLSGTTYEQYF
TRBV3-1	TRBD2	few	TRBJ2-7	TGTGCCAGCAGCCCAGGTGTAGAGCGGGACCCGACCCCAACCTACGAGCAGTACTTC	CASSPGVERDPTPTYEQYF
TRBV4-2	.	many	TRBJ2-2	TGTGCCAGCAGCCCCGGGACACTCAACACCGGGGAGCTGTTTTTT	CASSPGTLNTGELFF
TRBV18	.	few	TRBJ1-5	TGTGCCAGCTCACCACTCGGGATTGGACAGCCCCAGCATTTT	CASSPLGIGQPQHF
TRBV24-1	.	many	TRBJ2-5	TGTGCCACCAGTGACTCCGGGCCAAAGGGGGAGACCCAGTACTTC	CATSDSGPKGETQYF
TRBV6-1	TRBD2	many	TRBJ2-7	TGTGCCGAAAGCGGGGGGGAGGCGGCCTACGAGCAGTACTTC	CAESGGEAAYEQYF
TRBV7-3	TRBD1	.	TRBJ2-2	TGTGCCAGCAGTTCACAGGGGGCCGCGAACACCGGGGAGCTGTTTTTT	CASSSQGAANTGELFF
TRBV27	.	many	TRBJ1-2	TGTGCCAGCAGTGAGACCCCAGGCTATGGCTACACCTTC	CASSETPGYGYTF